Detailed here is one T cell receptor beta chain. Its antigen is as yet unknown. cDNA encoding TCR beta was synthesized via 5'RACE template switching incorporating UMIs. Using the 5' RACE reads, TCRdb records one entry per CDR3 protein without DNA. Its clone listing holds about 460,000 distinct CDR3 sequences. The sample is drawn from a study of T cells expressing NK-cell markers. Turning to the study itself: HCMV serostatus: seven of eight sequenced donors positive, one negative.

Germline V gene data show CDR1 as MNHNS and CDR2 as SASEGT. CDR3 size: 14 residues. Study-wide points: The study found dominant NKG2C+ clonotypes at about 1.0-7.5% of CD8+ T cells in about six donors.

This sequence originates from a woman between 50 and 59 years old in good health. The chain combines TRBV6-1 with TRBJ2-3. Sequencing was performed on blood T cells: a sorted CD56 or NKG2C T cell subset, CD4+ or CD8+ T cells, or bulk PBMC T cells (not recorded which). The CDR3: CASSEALVLDTQYF.